The T cell receptor beta chain described here comes from a study of blood T cell repertoires in COVID-19. The wider study: COVID-19 samples, acute and convalescent, were from the United States, Italy and Spain. T cells, B-cell-depleted T cells, or PBMCs supplied cDNA or gDNA.

Germline CDR1 reads MGHRA; CDR2 reads YSYEKL. The CDR3 has 16 residues. V was pared by 4 bases and J by 7 bases, with 19 bases between. Original handling: For nucleated cells, counts were estimated from reference gene primer amplification. Sequencing used immunoSEQ multiplex PCR; TCRdb keeps in-frame clones, though not all of them. V and J calls and clone size are copied from that table; D and trimming were computed from the DNA. The sample includes around 150,000 clones, roughly 82% seen only once; the top ten take around 2.2%. This TCR was recovered from a man between 70 and 80 years old with acute or convalescent COVID-19. The V call is TRBV4-1, the J call TRBJ2-2; D perhaps matches TRBD1 (7 bases). Sample: peripheral blood. In nucleotides, the CDR3 is TGCGCCAGCAGCCCAGGAAGTGCAGGGGGAGGCGGGGAGCTGTTTTTT. Its protein is CASSPGSAGGGGELFF.